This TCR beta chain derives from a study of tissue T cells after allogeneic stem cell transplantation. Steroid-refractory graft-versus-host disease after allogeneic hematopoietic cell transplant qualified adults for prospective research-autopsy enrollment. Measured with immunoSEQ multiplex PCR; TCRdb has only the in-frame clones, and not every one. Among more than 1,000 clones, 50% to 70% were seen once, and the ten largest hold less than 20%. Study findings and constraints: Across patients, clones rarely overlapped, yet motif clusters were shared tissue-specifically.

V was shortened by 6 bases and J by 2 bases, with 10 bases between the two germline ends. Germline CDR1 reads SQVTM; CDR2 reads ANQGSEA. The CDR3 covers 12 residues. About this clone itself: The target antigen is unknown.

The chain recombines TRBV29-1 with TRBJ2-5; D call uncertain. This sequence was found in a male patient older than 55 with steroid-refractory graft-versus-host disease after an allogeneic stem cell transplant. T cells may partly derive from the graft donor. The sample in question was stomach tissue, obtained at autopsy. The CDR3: CSVALNQETQYF. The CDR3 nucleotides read TGCAGCGTAGCCCTTAATCAAGAGACCCAGTACTTC.